Listed below are T cell receptor beta chains from one sample, sequenced in a study of blood T cell repertoires in COVID-19. The assay was immunoSEQ multiplex PCR, and TCRdb's table has in-frame clones only and misses some. Of over 150,000 clones in the sample, roughly 84% are singletons; the top ten hold 13% to 15%. The sample consisted of peripheral blood. These receptors were taken from a man younger than 35 with active or convalescent COVID-19. Both conserved end residues are part of each CDR3. D genes are given only for firm matches. Clone size is stated in some rows and not others, as once, few, many or a class when expanded.

v_call,clone_size,d_call,j_call,cdr3_nt,cdr3_aa
TRBV5-1,.,.,TRBJ1-2,TGCGCCAGCAGCTCGACGGGAAACGACTATGGCTACACCTTC,CASSSTGNDYGYTF
TRBV11-2,.,.,TRBJ2-7,TGTGCCAGCAGCTCCCCCACTAGCTTTTCCTACGAGCAGTACTTC,CASSSPTSFSYEQYF
TRBV5-1,.,TRBD2,TRBJ2-3,TGCGCCAGCAGCTTGAGAGGTCTAGCGGGGGGGCTTGGTGCAGATACGCAGTATTTT,CASSLRGLAGGLGADTQYF
TRBV9,.,.,TRBJ2-7,TGTGCCAGCAGCGTAGCCTGGGAGTTTGGACGCTACGAGCAGTACTTC,CASSVAWEFGRYEQYF
TRBV15,once,TRBD2,TRBJ2-5,TGTGCCACCAGCATAACGGGACTAGCGACTCCGCAAGAGACCCAGTACTTC,CATSITGLATPQETQYF
TRBV7-2,.,TRBD1,TRBJ1-5,TGTGCCAGCAGCCAACAGGGGGCTCGGACCAATCAGCCCCAGCATTTT,CASSQQGARTNQPQHF
TRBV10-3,.,.,TRBJ2-4,TGTGCCATCAGTGAGGCGGGCAGTTCGGGCATTCAGTACTTC,CAISEAGSSGIQYF
TRBV6-2/TRBV6-3,.,TRBD1,TRBJ1-2,TGTGCCAGCAGCGGGTGGACAGGGGGTTCTCGAGACTATGGCTACACCTTC,CASSGWTGGSRDYGYTF
TRBV6-5,.,.,TRBJ1-6,TGTGCCAGCAGTCTTCCCTGGGGGCTGGATTCACCCCTCCACTTT,CASSLPWGLDSPLHF
TRBV18,.,.,TRBJ2-7,TGTGCCAGCTCTCCCACGGGGAGTAGCGGCTACGAGCAGTACTTC,CASSPTGSSGYEQYF
TRBV10-2,once,.,TRBJ1-6,TGCGCCAGCAGTGAGTCGTACGGGATTGGTAATTCACCCCTCCACTTT,CASSESYGIGNSPLHF